A single sample gave rise to the 30 T cell receptor beta chains below, sequenced in a study of blood T cell repertoires in COVID-19. TCRdb keeps only in-frame clones here, not all; method: immunoSEQ multiplex PCR. The sample includes about 240,000 clones, 85% to 90% seen only once; the top ten take 10%. The sample taken for sequencing was peripheral blood. These receptors all stem from a woman in her fifties or sixties with COVID-19, enrolled during active disease.

The chain links TRBV15 to TRBJ1-2, with D perhaps matching TRBD1 (5 bases). Looked up from germline, CDR1 is LNHNV and CDR2 is YYDKDF (reference sequence). The CDR3 has 13 amino acids. Between the trimmed V and J ends, which lost 3 bases and 8 bases, there was a span of 13 bases. CDR3 nucleotides: TGTGCCACCAGCAGTGATGCAGGGTCCGGCTACACCTTC. It encodes CATSSDAGSGYTF.

The genes are TRBV11-3 and TRBJ2-7; D perhaps matches TRBD2 (5 bases). V was shortened by 3 bases and J by 2 bases, with 11 bases between the two germline ends. Germline-derived CDR1 and CDR2 are SGHNT and YENEEA. The CDR3 totals 14 residues. CDR3 amino acids: CASSFPGFTYEQYF. CDR3 coding DNA: TGTGCCAGCAGCTTTCCGGGATTCACCTACGAGCAGTACTTC.

The chain is built from TRBV6-6 and TRBJ2-1; TRBD2 matches at 12 bases. V lost 2 bases and J lost 9; bases outside the gene matches: 5. This CDR3 has 15 amino acids. Germline CDR1 is MNHNY and CDR2 is SVGAGI (reference sequence). CDR3 amino acids: CASSYLAGGIGEQFF. CDR3 DNA: TGTGCCAGCAGTTACCTAGCGGGGGGGATAGGTGAGCAGTTCTTC.

This chain links TRBV3-1 (or the pseudogene TRBV3-2) with TRBJ1-5; the D gene is possibly TRBD1 (6 bases). The CDR3 runs 14 residues. The V end was cut by 5 bases, the J end by 2 bases, with 10 bases between. CDR1 and CDR2 from the germline V gene are LGHDT and YNNKEL (reference sequence). The CDR3 here is CASSDAGGNQPQHF. CDR3 bases: TGTGCCAGCAGCGATGCAGGGGGCAATCAGCCCCAGCATTTT.

In its sample, this clone was seen once. V gene TRBV3-1 (or the pseudogene TRBV3-2) combines with J gene TRBJ2-6; 8 nucleotides match TRBD1. The J segment lost 1 base and the V segment lost 4 bases, leaving 12 bases of the junction unmatched. The germline V gene has CDR1 LGHDT and CDR2 YNNKEL (reference sequence). The CDR3 length is 19 residues. The CDR3 loop is CASSPTQGAGGSGANVLTF. The CDR3 DNA reads as TGTGCCAGCAGCCCAACCCAGGGGGCAGGTGGGTCTGGGGCCAACGTCCTGACTTTC.

A note on this clone: Other DNA variants within this sample encode the same CDR3. This rearrangement joins TRBV6-5 to TRBJ2-7; TRBD1 is a possible D gene (7 bases). This CDR3 has 14 residues. Per the germline V gene, CDR1 is MNHEY and CDR2 is SVGAGI. V was trimmed by 5 bases and J by 4 bases, leaving 15 bases between them. The CDR3: CASSLDRAGYEQYV. Written as DNA, the CDR3 is TGTGCCAGCAGTCTCGACAGGGCGGGGTACGAGCAGTACGTC.

The chain employs TRBV21-1 and TRBJ2-5; the table's D call, TRBD2, has no DNA check behind it. TRBV21-1 has pseudogene status. The CDR3 runs 16 residues. The chain's CDR3 is CASPGDSGTPQETQYF. CDR3 nucleotides: TGTGCCAGCCCTGGCGATAGCGGAACCCCACAAGAGACCCAGTACTTC.

The genes are TRBV5-1 and TRBJ1-5; D is ambiguous. CDR1 SGHRS and CDR2 YFSETQ come from the germline V gene. V was cut by 0 bases and J by 0 bases, with 7 bases left in between. CDR3 length equals 15 residues. The CDR3 spells CASSLDGDSNQPQHF. Here the CDR3 DNA reads TGCGCCAGCAGCTTGGACGGGGATAGCAATCAGCCCCAGCATTTT. The full variable domain, completed using reference TRBV5-1 and TRBJ1-5, is KAGVTQTPRYLIKTRGQQVTLSCSPISGHRSVSWYQQTPGQGLQFLFEYFSETQRNKGNFPGRFSGRQFSNSRSEMNVSTLELGDSALYLCASSLDGDSNQPQHFGDGTRLSIL.

This sequence joins TRBV7-2 and TRBJ1-2; no clear D gene. Germline lookup yields CDR1 SGHTA and CDR2 FQGNSA. The ends were cut back, 1 base at V and 7 bases at J, with 10 bases in the middle. This CDR3 spans 13 amino acids. CDR3 sequence: CASSLGALGGYTF. The DNA for the CDR3 is TGTGCCAGCAGCTTAGGGGCCCTTGGTGGCTACACCTTC. The full variable domain, its missing parts supplied by reference TRBV7-2 and TRBJ1-2, is GAGVSQSPSNKVTEKGKDVELRCDPISGHTALYWYRQSLGQGLEFLIYFQGNSAPDKSGLPSDRFSAERTGGSVSTLTIQRTQQEDSAVYLCASSLGALGGYTFGSGTRLTVV.

This clone was counted once. V is TRBV27 and J is TRBJ1-4; D gene ambiguous. V was pared by 8 bases and J by 4 bases, with 2 bases between. This CDR3 is 10 amino acids long. From germline, CDR1 is MNHEY and CDR2 SMNVEV (reference sequence). CDR3 nucleotide sequence: TGTGCCAGCCATAATGAAAAACTGTTTTTT. Protein: CASHNEKLFF.

The rearrangement joins TRBV11-2 to TRBJ1-1; D is possibly TRBD1 (6 bases). The CDR3 runs to 14 residues. Germline assignment: CDR1 SGHAT and CDR2 FQNNGV. Trimming removed 3 bases at V and 2 bases at J, with 10 bases between. CDR3 nucleotide sequence: TGTGCCAGCAGCTTTCCAGGGGAAAACACTGAAGCTTTCTTT. Protein sequence: CASSFPGENTEAFF.

The V call is TRBV6-6, the J call TRBJ1-2; TRBD1 might be the D (6 bases). Deletions cut 7 bases from V and 6 bases from J, with 15 bases between. The CDR3 sequence is 13 residues long. CDR1 is MNHNY, CDR2 SVGAGI, per germline (reference sequence). The CDR3 spells CASTGGAGDGYTF. CDR3 nucleotides: TGTGCCAGCACTGGGGGCGCAGGGGATGGCTACACCTTC.

In this sample, this clone turned up many times. V is TRBV27 and J is TRBJ1-1; D gene uncertain. Germline CDR1 is MNHEY and CDR2 is SMNVEV (reference sequence). The V and J ends lost 5 bases and 1 base respectively, with 8 bases between them. The CDR3 runs to 13 residues. CDR3 in DNA: TGTGCCAGCAGTAGCCAGGCGAACACTGAAGCTTTCTTT. It encodes CASSSQANTEAFF.

The rearrangement uses TRBV5-6 and TRBJ2-7, with 7 bases fitting TRBD1. The V segment lost 4 bases and the J segment 3 bases; nucleotides outside the gene matches: 7. Germline CDR1 reads SGHDT; CDR2 reads YYEEEE. CDR3 length equals 14 residues. The chain's CDR3 is CASSPMGQIYEQYV. The CDR3 DNA is TGTGCCAGCAGCCCGATGGGACAGATCTACGAGCAGTACGTC.

The rearrangement uses TRBV29-1 and TRBJ2-4; TRBD1 agrees at 7 bases. CDR3 length equals 13 residues. Germline loops: CDR1 SQVTM, CDR2 ANQGSEA. J was trimmed by 7 bases and V by 6 bases; bases with no gene match: 9. CDR3 coding DNA: TGCAGCGTGACACGGACAGGTGTGAACATTCAGTACTTC. Translated: CSVTRTGVNIQYF.

V and J are TRBV11-2 and TRBJ2-3; 8 bases are a match to TRBD2. There are 15 residues in the CDR3. The germline V gene encodes CDR1 SGHAT and CDR2 FQNNGV. V lost 10 bases to trimming and J lost 0 bases; unmatched junction nucleotides: 9. Here the CDR3 reads CATGRGATSTDTQYF. In DNA form, the CDR3 reads TGTGCCACCGGGAGGGGGGCGACTAGCACAGATACGCAGTATTTT.

The chain couples TRBV2 to TRBJ2-1; 11 nucleotides match TRBD2. The V and J ends lost 5 bases and 4 bases, in that order; junction bases with no gene match: 10. Germline V gene data show CDR1 as SNHLY and CDR2 as FYNNEI. The CDR3 has 17 amino acids. The CDR3 reads CASSHYGLAGRYNEQFF. For the CDR3, the DNA is TGTGCCAGCAGTCACTATGGACTAGCGGGCCGTTACAATGAGCAGTTCTTC.

About this clone itself: An end of the junction does not agree with germline; a read error may underlie this. V gene TRBV11-3 combines with J gene TRBJ2-2, with TRBD2 matching over 7 bases. Germline V CDR1 and CDR2: SGHNT, YENEEA. The CDR3 runs to 15 residues. As DNA, the CDR3 is TGTGCCAGCGGGGGGAGGGGAGAGGGGACCGTGGAGCTGTTTTTT. It yields the protein CASGGRGEGTVELFF.

The V gene is TRBV5-6, the J gene TRBJ1-1, with D perhaps matching TRBD1 (6 bases). Trimming pared 3 bases from V and 2 bases from J, leaving 11 bases between. Germline CDR1 reads SGHDT; CDR2 reads YYEEEE. The CDR3 is made up of 14 amino acids. CDR3 coding DNA: TGTGCCAGCAGCTCCGGACAGTTTAACACTGAAGCTTTCTTT. Amino acids: CASSSGQFNTEAFF.

V and J are TRBV5-1 and TRBJ2-3, with TRBD2 identical over 7 bases. The CDR3 is 14 residues long. Germline assignment: CDR1 SGHRS and CDR2 YFSETQ. V lost 2 bases and J lost 2; bases outside the gene matches: 2. In DNA, the CDR3 is TGCGCCAGCAGCTTAGCGGGGACCACAGATACGCAGTATTTT. It codes for CASSLAGTTDTQYF.

V gene TRBV6-5 combines with J gene TRBJ1-2; D is undetermined. The V gene lost 0 bases and the J gene lost 5 bases, with 16 bases spanning the gap. Looked up from germline, CDR1 is MNHEY and CDR2 is SVGAGI. CDR3 size: 16 residues. CDR3 DNA sequence: TGTGCCAGCAGTTACTCGATGTATTCCCGGGAGTATGGCTACACCTTC. Residues: CASSYSMYSREYGYTF.

The rearrangement links TRBV24-1 to TRBJ2-1, with 7 nucleotides matching TRBD1. The CDR3 is 15 residues long. Per the germline V gene, CDR1 is KGHDR and CDR2 is SFDVKD. Trimming at V came to 3 bases and at J to 4 bases, leaving 5 bases not matched to a gene. CDR3 amino acids: CATSDPGQTYNEQFF. The CDR3 region has the DNA TGTGCCACCAGTGATCCGGGACAGACTTACAATGAGCAGTTCTTC.

The V gene is TRBV4-2, the J gene TRBJ2-1, with 11 positions matching TRBD2. Per germline, CDR1 LGHNA and CDR2 YNFKEQ. CDR3 length: 19 residues. With V trimmed by 0 bases and J by 7 bases, 14 bases remained unmatched. The CDR3 DNA sequence: TGTGCCAGCAGCCAAGAGGGGTTAGCGGGGGGGCGGATACTTAATGAGCAGTTCTTC. Its translation: CASSQEGLAGGRILNEQFF.

The chain carries TRBV28 and TRBJ1-6; 7 positions agree with TRBD1. Germline V gives CDR1 MDHEN, CDR2 SYDVKM. V trimming: 6 bases; J trimming: 9 bases; junction bases outside the gene matches: 11. The CDR3 has 15 residues. CDR3 nucleotides: TGTGCCAGCAGCGGAGAACAGGGGATAAGTTCACCCCTCCACTTT. Translation: CASSGEQGISSPLHF.

This clone was detected only a few times. The J gene is TRBJ1-1, the V gene TRBV5-1; D not resolved. CDR3 length equals 13 residues. Germline CDR1 SGHRS, CDR2 YFSETQ. Between the trimmed V and J ends, which lost 1 base and 6 bases, there was a span of 10 bases. CDR3 residues: CASSLRGRAEAFF. CDR3 DNA sequence: TGCGCCAGCAGCTTGAGAGGGAGAGCTGAAGCTTTCTTT.

The chain couples TRBV25-1 to TRBJ1-5; the match to TRBD1 covers 11 bases. The CDR3 has 16 amino acids. The V segment lost 7 bases and the J segment 6 bases; nucleotides outside the gene matches: 11. Germline CDR1 reads MGHDK; CDR2 reads SYGVNS. CDR3 amino acids: CASTQRGQGACQPQHF. The DNA of the CDR3 is TGTGCCAGCACCCAGAGAGGACAGGGGGCTTGTCAGCCCCAGCATTTT. Filled out from reference TRBV25-1 and TRBJ1-5, the complete variable domain reads EADIYQTPRYLVIGTGKKITLECSQTMGHDKMYWYQQDPGMELHLIHYSYGVNSTEKGDLSSESTVSRIRTEHFPLTLESARPSHTSQYLCASTQRGQGACQPQHFGDGTRLSIL.

The rearrangement joins TRBV7-2 to TRBJ2-7; 7 nucleotides line up with TRBD2. Unmatched junction bases numbered 5, after V lost 6 bases and J lost 6 bases. CDR3 length: 12 residues. Per germline, CDR1 SGHTA and CDR2 FQGNSA. The CDR3 DNA reads TGTGCCAGCAGACATCCGGGAGGCGAGCAGTACTTC. This translates into CASRHPGGEQYF.

This clone has ten or more counts. The chain carries TRBV27 and TRBJ1-2; a possible D gene is TRBD1 (5 bases). V lost 10 bases, J lost 0 bases, and 18 bases lay in between. Germline V gene lookup returns CDR1 MNHEY and CDR2 SMNVEV (reference sequence). The CDR3 is 15 amino acids. CDR3 DNA: TGTGCCACCGGGTGGGGGGGACTTCCTAACTATGGCTACACCTTC. Its protein is CATGWGGLPNYGYTF.

In its sample, this clone was seen a few times. V is TRBV7-2 and J is TRBJ2-7, with D tentatively TRBD2 (5 bases). This CDR3 spans 14 amino acids. Trimming removed 5 bases at V and 0 bases at J, with 11 bases between. CDR1 is SGHTA and CDR2 is FQGNSA in the germline V gene. The CDR3 DNA reads as TGTGCCAGCAGCCCCGGGCGGGCCTCCTACGAGCAGTACTTC. It codes for CASSPGRASYEQYF. The full variable domain, its missing parts supplied by reference TRBV7-2 and TRBJ2-7, is GAGVSQSPSNKVTEKGKDVELRCDPISGHTALYWYRQSLGQGLEFLIYFQGNSAPDKSGLPSDRFSAERTGGSVSTLTIQRTQQEDSAVYLCASSPGRASYEQYFGPGTRLTVT.

The chain recombines TRBV28 with TRBJ2-7; D possibly corresponds to TRBD2 (6 bases). CDR3 size: 13 residues. CDR1 MDHEN and CDR2 SYDVKM come from the germline V gene. V lost 6 bases and J lost 3, with 12 bases in between. The CDR3 reads CASSRDSFYEQYV. The CDR3 DNA reads as TGTGCCAGCAGCCGGGACTCCTTCTACGAGCAGTACGTC.